This TCR beta chain was recovered during a study of cytomegalovirus exposure and HLA in healthy donors. Study at large: Inside one of the first data releases sat some 93 million unique TCRs taken from HLA-typed donors. Broader study findings: Reports credit the classifier with highly specific, highly sensitive diagnosis of cytomegalovirus status. HLA alleles were associated with 17,000 or so TCR beta sequences in a later analysis at 0.05 false discovery rate.

A remark on this clone: As yet, its antigen is unknown.

Trimming took off 8 bases at V and 4 bases at J, with 11 bases between the two ends. Germline CDR1 MNHEY, CDR2 SMNVEV (reference sequence). The CDR3 is 12 residues long. The PCR employed 60 Vbeta primers together with 13 Jbeta primers. The protocol was immunoSEQ multiplex PCR, while the TCRdb copy is restricted to in-frame clones and leaves out a portion. The sample records fewer than 150,000 clones, more than 75% being singletons. Material for sequencing was PBMCs. V and J are TRBV27 and TRBJ2-5, with a possible D match to TRBD2 (6 bases). This TCR came from a man in his late teens or twenties in good health and CMV-seronegative. The DNA of the CDR3 is TGTGCCAGCGGGGGGTCCCCAGAGACCCAGTACTTC. This encodes CASGGSPETQYF.